Shown below are 7 T cell receptor beta chains from a single sample sequenced in a study of blood T cell repertoires in COVID-19. Some clones are missing from TCRdb's copy, which holds only in-frame ones; the method was immunoSEQ multiplex PCR. Among about 50,000 clones listed, about 91% were seen once. Sequenced: peripheral blood. The receptors come from a middle-aged man with active COVID-19.

The genes are TRBV11-2 and TRBJ2-7, with D tentatively TRBD1 (6 bases). V was shortened by 5 bases and J by 6 bases, with 29 bases between the two germline ends. The CDR3 loop spans 18 amino acids. CDR1 SGHAT and CDR2 FQNNGV come from the germline V gene. The CDR3 DNA reads TGTGCCAGCAGCCGCGATCTACAGGGACGATGGCCCTCGAGCGAGCAGTACTTC. Its protein is CASSRDLQGRWPSSEQYF. The full variable domain, in which reference TRBV11-2 and TRBJ2-7 provide the parts outside the CDR3, is EAGVAQSPRYKIIEKRQSVAFWCNPISGHATLYWYQQILGQGPKLLIQFQNNGVVDDSQLPKDRFSAERLKGVDSTLKIQPAKLEDSAVYLCASSRDLQGRWPSSEQYFGPGTRLTVT.

This clone was seen just once. The chain has TRBV4-3 and TRBJ2-5; 10 bases are a match to TRBD2. In germline, CDR1 is LGHNA, CDR2 YSLEER. This CDR3 is 17 amino acids long. V shed 0 bases and J 5 bases; nucleotides not matched to a gene: 9. This CDR3 is CASSQELRLAGGETQYF. The CDR3 DNA reads TGCGCCAGCAGCCAAGAATTGAGACTAGCGGGTGGGGAGACCCAGTACTTC.

The V and J genes are TRBV5-1 and TRBJ2-1; D remains ambiguous. V lost 1 base, J lost 8 bases, and 25 bases lay in between. The CDR3 sequence is 18 residues long. Germline CDR1 reads SGHRS; CDR2 reads YFSETQ. The DNA for the CDR3 is TGCGCCAGCAGCTTGTTCTATCTATCCCAGGAAACTTGGTATGAGCAGTTCTTC. Translating it yields CASSLFYLSQETWYEQFF.

V is TRBV30 and J is TRBJ1-4; D gene unclear. The CDR3 length is 14 residues. V was clipped by 3 bases and J by 7 bases, with 15 bases between them. CDR1 and CDR2 (germline): GTSNPN, SVGIG (reference sequence). The CDR3, as DNA: TGTGCCTGGAGCCGAGGGCGGGAGGCTGAAAAACTGTTTTTT. Translation gives CAWSRGREAEKLFF.

J is TRBJ1-1 and V is TRBV12-3 or TRBV12-4; tentative D call: TRBD1 (6 bases). Trimming removed 6 bases at V and 4 bases at J, with 12 bases between. The CDR3 totals 13 residues. In DNA form, the CDR3 reads TGTGCCAGCAGGCGACAGGATTCCACTGAAGCTTTCTTT. Protein sequence: CASRRQDSTEAFF.

The chain is built from TRBV21-1 and TRBJ2-1; the table calls TRBD2, which could not be checked here. TRBV21-1 is marked as a pseudogene. This CDR3 has 20 amino acids. CDR3 sequence reads: CASSKLDIGLAGKCYNEQFF. The CDR3 DNA reads TGTGCCAGCAGCAAATTAGACATTGGGCTAGCGGGAAAGTGCTACAATGAGCAGTTCTTC.

The J gene is TRBJ2-1, the V gene TRBV25-1; a possible D gene is TRBD2 (6 bases). Germline V gives CDR1 MGHDK, CDR2 SYGVNS. The germline V and J ends were trimmed by 0 bases and 10 bases, with 7 bases remaining between them. CDR3 length equals 12 residues. CDR3 nucleotide sequence: TGTGCCAGCAGTGAATATGGGGGGGAGCAGTTCTTC. Protein: CASSEYGGEQFF.